This T cell receptor (beta chain) was recovered during a study of T-cell reconstitution after alpha-beta-depleted transplantation in children. Study observations and caveats: The main origin of T-cell counts and diversity one year after transplant was newly produced T cells. Where some patients showed high TCRbeta diversity at day 60, it came from recipient T cells and thymic progenitors that had survived. Reported findings indicate that, about two months after transplant, alpha-beta T cells came from several hundred expanded clones, which were derived from non-depleted graft cells.

As to this clonotype: As yet, its antigen is unknown.

Per the germline V gene, CDR1 is MDHEN and CDR2 is SYDVKM. Trimming took off 4 bases at V and 0 bases at J, with 13 bases between the two ends. This CDR3 has 16 residues. Unique molecular identifiers tagged the TCRbeta library. TCRdb called the PCR reads again in MiXCR, with one record for every CDR3 protein. This sample has around 190,000 distinct CDR3 sequences, with approximately 6.9% found just once. The chain carries TRBV28 and TRBJ1-3, with D tentatively TRBD1 (6 bases). The TCR sequence derives from a boy aged 2 to 10 with acute lymphoblastic leukemia, due to receive a stem cell transplant. The sequenced sample was PBMCs, obtained before TCRalphabeta/CD19-depleted stem cell transplant. The CDR3 DNA reads as TGTGCCAGCAGTTCAGCCGACAGGAGCTCTGGAAACACCATATATTTT. This gives the protein CASSSADRSSGNTIYF.